The 14 T cell receptor beta chains listed next were all sequenced from one sample in a study of blood T cells in healthy people across ages. The second PCR ran about 7 to 12 cycles with a sample-barcoded 5' primer and J-beta primers. TCRdb processed the 5' RACE reads anew with MiXCR; each CDR3 protein has one entry. The top ten clones hold approximately 14% of a sample with 1 million to 1.2 million distinct CDR3 sequences, 35% to 40% of them seen once. The material sequenced was blood. The receptor source for this set is a man younger than 35 in good health.

This clonotype showed up just a few times. This chain uses TRBV7-2 with TRBJ1-1, with D possibly being TRBD1 (5 bases). The CDR3 totals 15 residues. The ends were cut back, 1 base at V and 0 bases at J, with 9 bases in the middle. Germline V lookup: CDR1 SGHTA, CDR2 FQGNSA. CDR3: CASSLGGTVNTEAFF. The CDR3 coding sequence is TGTGCCAGCAGCTTAGGGGGGACGGTGAACACTGAAGCTTTCTTT.

V and J are TRBV4-2 and TRBJ2-7; D is undetermined. There are 13 residues in the CDR3. V gave up 1 base and J gave up 6 bases, with 10 bases separating them. CDR1 is LGHNA and CDR2 is YNFKEQ in the germline V gene. The CDR3 DNA reads as TGTGCCAGCAGCCAAGGAATGAATCGCGAGCAGTACTTC. Translating gives CASSQGMNREQYF.

The chain couples TRBV29-1 to TRBJ2-3; a possible D gene is TRBD2 (6 bases). V dropped 6 bases and J dropped 4 bases, with 29 bases sitting between them. In germline, CDR1 is SQVTM, CDR2 ANQGSEA. CDR3 length equals 18 residues. This chain's CDR3 is CSVGTPTTTSRWADTQYF. Written as DNA, the CDR3 is TGCAGCGTCGGAACCCCAACAACGACTAGTAGGTGGGCAGATACGCAGTATTTT.

V usage is TRBV20-1 and J usage is TRBJ1-2; TRBD1 might be the D (5 bases). Germline values: CDR1 DFQATT, CDR2 SNEGSKA (reference sequence). Trimming cost V 5 bases and J 6 bases, with 16 bases left between them. This CDR3 contains 13 residues. CDR3 loop: CSAGDLLGDGYTF. CDR3 nucleotide sequence: TGCAGTGCTGGGGACCTTCTTGGGGATGGCTACACCTTC.

The chain combines TRBV29-1 with TRBJ1-2; D unresolved. The CDR3 is 11 amino acids. V lost 6 bases to trimming and J lost 11 bases, with 16 bases between them. The germline CDR1 and CDR2 sequences are SQVTM and ANQGSEA. As DNA, the CDR3 is TGCAGCGTAAGGACCGAAAAGGGATACACCTTC. Protein sequence: CSVRTEKGYTF.

V and J are TRBV5-1 and TRBJ2-5; D is uncertain. The V and J ends lost 7 bases and 7 bases respectively, with 17 bases between them. Germline V gene lookup returns CDR1 SGHRS and CDR2 YFSETQ. CDR3 length: 13 residues. CDR3 loop: CASRISIDGTQYF. CDR3 in DNA: TGCGCCAGCCGCATCTCAATAGACGGGACCCAGTACTTC.

The V call is TRBV27, the J call TRBJ2-5; 7 positions agree with TRBD2. This CDR3 has 15 amino acids. The germline CDR1 and CDR2 sequences are MNHEY and SMNVEV (reference sequence). The junction had 9 bases not matched to a gene; V was cut back by 5 bases and J by 3 bases. This CDR3 is CASSPPGLAEETQYF. DNA of the CDR3: TGTGCCAGCAGTCCCCCCGGGCTAGCGGAAGAGACCCAGTACTTC.

This chain uses TRBV27 with TRBJ1-1, with 7 bases aligning to TRBD1. CDR3 size: 12 residues. After removal of 6 bases from V and 8 bases from J, the junction contained 6 bases not matched to a gene. The germline CDR1 and CDR2 sequences are MNHEY and SMNVEV (reference sequence). The CDR3 bases are TGTGCCAGCAGATCCAGGGGGTCAGAAGCTTTCTTT. It encodes CASRSRGSEAFF.

The sample holds a few counts of this clonotype. V usage is TRBV7-2 and J usage is TRBJ2-5, with a possible D match to TRBD2 (5 bases). This CDR3 contains 17 residues. Per the germline V gene, CDR1 is SGHTA and CDR2 is FQGNSA. The V end was cut by 2 bases, the J end by 0 bases, with 16 bases between. DNA of the CDR3: TGTGCCAGCAGCTTAATCGGGGTGATAACGAACCAAGAGACCCAGTACTTC. Residues: CASSLIGVITNQETQYF.

V usage is TRBV29-1 and J usage is TRBJ2-3; no reliable D call. The CDR3 totals 13 residues. Per germline, CDR1 SQVTM and CDR2 ANQGSEA. V was clipped by 4 bases and J by 4 bases, with 12 bases between them. In DNA form, the CDR3 reads TGCAGCGTTGTAAAGGCCCACCCAGATACGCAGTATTTT. It is translated as CSVVKAHPDTQYF.

Turning to this clonotype: A read error may be the cause here, since a much bigger clone is one base away. J is TRBJ2-1 and V is TRBV6-1; D is unresolved. This CDR3 comprises 15 residues. Germline V gene sequence: CDR1 MNHNS, CDR2 SASEGT. CDR3 DNA: TGTGCCGGCAGTGAAAGGTCGAGCTCCTACAATGAGCAGTTCTTC. Its translation is CAGSERSSSYNEQFF.

This rearrangement joins TRBV15 to TRBJ2-5, with D unclear. With 0 bases removed from V and 4 bases from J, the gap between germline ends came to 6 bases. This CDR3 contains 13 residues. In germline, CDR1 is LNHNV, CDR2 YYDKDF (reference sequence). The CDR3 DNA follows: TGTGCCACCAGCAGAGATCATGGAGAGACCCAGTACTTC. Translation gives CATSRDHGETQYF. The variable domain in full, with the rest retrieved from reference TRBV15 and TRBJ2-5, is DAMVIQNPRYQVTQFGKPVTLSCSQTLNHNVMYWYQQKSSQAPKLLFHYYDKDFNNEADTPDNFQSRRPNTSFCFLDIRSPGLGDTAMYLCATSRDHGETQYFGPGTRLLVL.

V is TRBV27 and J is TRBJ1-1; 7 nucleotides line up with TRBD1. Germline V gives CDR1 MNHEY, CDR2 SMNVEV (reference sequence). The length of the CDR3 is 12 residues. With V trimmed by 5 bases and J by 13 bases, 10 bases remained unmatched. The CDR3 DNA reads as TGTGCCAGCAGTGCTTCAGGGGGAGTGGTTTTCTTT. Encoded protein: CASSASGGVVFF.

The sample holds a few counts of this clonotype. The chain combines TRBV29-1 with TRBJ1-2; D might be TRBD1 (6 bases). Germline V gives CDR1 SQVTM, CDR2 ANQGSEA. Trimming took 3 bases from V and 7 from J, leaving 12 bases between them. CDR3 length equals 12 residues. The CDR3 loop reads CSVETGRGGYTF. In DNA form, the CDR3 reads TGCAGCGTTGAGACAGGTCGGGGTGGCTACACCTTC.